A selection of T cell receptor beta chains follows, all from one sample in a study of control samples from healthy donors and cancer patients. Using immunoSEQ multiplex PCR, the repertoire was profiled, and TCRdb retains in-frame clones only, with some absent. In the table there are under 450,000 clones, around nine tenths of which are singletons. What was sequenced was PBMCs. The receptors stem from a man aged 40-50 years with head and neck cancer. CDR3s include the opening cysteine and the closing phenylalanine or tryptophan.

V,J,CDR3
TRBV4-2,TRBJ2-5,CASSDPSGGAGETQYF
TRBV7-9,TRBJ1-4,CASSSLVGPTTNEKLFF
TRBV6-6,TRBJ2-1,CASSYSLAGVDEQFF
TRBV18,TRBJ2-5,CASSPLRLSQKVETQYF
TRBV12-3/TRBV12-4,TRBJ2-4,CASSNTGTGIQYF
TRBV5-5,TRBJ2-1,CASSATSGGAGNEQFF
TRBV21-1,TRBJ1-1,CASSKGGDEDTEAFF
TRBV27,TRBJ2-2,CASSLVNTGELFF
TRBV5-8,TRBJ2-3,CASSLMTVDTDTQYF
TRBV11-3,TRBJ2-2,CASSLGWDTGELFF
TRBV4-1,TRBJ1-6,CASSQPRTQGNSPLHF
TRBV25-1,TRBJ2-1,CASSYWGDNEQFF
TRBV6-5,TRBJ2-5,CATGQGAQETQYF
TRBV19,TRBJ1-5,CASSITDNQPQHF
TRBV30,TRBJ1-2,CAWSVPFSEVYYGYTF
TRBV11-2,TRBJ2-3,CASSLIAGVTDTQYF
TRBV28,TRBJ1-1,CAVFAGVLNTEAFF
TRBV6-5,TRBJ2-5,CASSYSLAGRRETQYF
TRBV30,TRBJ1-2,CAWSGGGLNGYTF
TRBV27,TRBJ2-1,CASSLGSTEQFF
TRBV28,TRBJ1-6,CASSLGPRGASYNSPLHF
TRBV19,TRBJ2-6,CASSTRREGGANVLTF
TRBV5-8,TRBJ1-6,CASSWGADSPLHF
TRBV24-1,TRBJ1-5,CATSERLNQPQHF
TRBV19,TRBJ1-2,CASSIIGGLGTHGYTF
TRBV19,TRBJ1-1,CASSLRLNTEAFF
TRBV19,TRBJ1-1,CASSITTNTEAFF
TRBV18,TRBJ1-2,CASSPQGNYGYTF
TRBV7-2,TRBJ2-7,CASSPRGGQVPEQYF
TRBV6-5,TRBJ1-1,CASSYSGTGSNTEAFF
TRBV3-1/TRBV3-2,TRBJ2-5,CASSQAPGSGETQYF
TRBV19,TRBJ2-1,CASQSNGNRYNEQFF
TRBV7-3,TRBJ2-1,CASSLGGSRDEQFF
TRBV27,TRBJ2-1,CASSLFGYYNEQFF
TRBV19,TRBJ1-1,CASSIPGINTEAFF
TRBV14,TRBJ2-6,CASRRGAGANVLTF
TRBV6-2/TRBV6-3,TRBJ1-5,CASSPTYSNQPQHF
TRBV6-5,TRBJ1-4,CASSTTTTNEKLFF
TRBV4-2,TRBJ2-2,CASSPGTSGGTGELFF
TRBV5-1,TRBJ1-6,CASRARVNSPLHF
TRBV6-6,TRBJ1-2,CASNLGGNQNYGYTF
TRBV6-5,TRBJ2-7,CASSQTGTYEQYF
TRBV9,TRBJ2-3,CASSDGTGRVDTQYF
TRBV5-4,TRBJ1-1,CASSGRANTEAFF
TRBV20-1,TRBJ1-2,CSAPGSAGYTF